The 27 T cell receptor beta chains given below trace back to one sample, sequenced in a study of shared clonotypes between healthy human individuals. Assay: immunoSEQ multiplex PCR; the TCRdb copy retains only in-frame clones and omits some. The sample lists a few hundred thousand clones, about 96% occurring once. The sequenced sample was naive CD4+ T cells sorted from blood. As to subset: CD45RA+ positively selected. The receptors stem from a woman younger than 45 in good health.

V is TRBV18 and J is TRBJ1-5, with 7 bases matching TRBD1. CDR3 size: 16 residues. The V segment lost 1 base and the J segment 4 bases; nucleotides outside the gene matches: 7. Germline V gives CDR1 KGHSH, CDR2 LQKENI. As DNA, the CDR3 is TGTGCCAGCTCACCACAGTCGGCAGGGGGAAATCAGCCCCAGCATTTT. It specifies CASSPQSAGGNQPQHF.

The V gene is TRBV5-4, the J gene TRBJ2-7, with D possibly called TRBD1 or TRBD2 (5 bases each). The CDR3 runs 14 residues. Germline loops: CDR1 SGHNT, CDR2 YYREEE (reference sequence). V gave up 4 bases and J gave up 2 bases, with 13 bases separating them. The CDR3 loop reads CASSHGTGPYEQYF. Here the CDR3 DNA reads TGTGCCAGCAGCCACGGGACGGGACCCTACGAGCAGTACTTC.

The chain links TRBV27 to TRBJ2-3; a weak D match, TRBD2 (5 bases). Germline V gives CDR1 MNHEY, CDR2 SMNVEV (reference sequence). This CDR3 is built from 14 residues. V was shortened by 4 bases and J by 4 bases, with 12 bases between the two germline ends. The CDR3 here is CASSSPGSADTQYF. CDR3 in DNA: TGTGCCAGCAGTTCTCCGGGGAGTGCAGATACGCAGTATTTT.

V gene TRBV5-4 combines with J gene TRBJ2-2; D is tentatively TRBD1 or TRBD2 (5 bases each). The CDR3 is 14 residues long. CDR1 and CDR2 (germline): SGHNT, YYREEE (reference sequence). Trimming left V 4 bases short and J 4 bases short, with 11 bases between. CDR3 bases: TGTGCCAGCAGCCGGGACCAGGGCACCGGGGAGCTGTTTTTT. It is translated as CASSRDQGTGELFF.

The J gene is TRBJ1-5, the V gene TRBV9, with D perhaps TRBD1 (5 bases). Germline V gives CDR1 SGDLS, CDR2 YYNGEE. V lost 0 bases and J 1 base, leaving 11 bases between the germline ends. The CDR3 has 16 amino acids. The CDR3 protein is CASSVVLKGSNQPQHF. CDR3 bases: TGTGCCAGCAGCGTAGTTTTGAAGGGGAGCAATCAGCCCCAGCATTTT.

The gene calls are TRBV10-3 and TRBJ2-7, with D possibly being TRBD2 (5 bases). CDR1 is ENHRY, CDR2 SYGVKD, per germline. The CDR3 spans 13 residues. The germline V and J ends were trimmed by 6 bases and 4 bases, with 13 bases remaining between them. The CDR3 region has the DNA TGTGCCATCAGCGGGGAACAAGTGTACGAGCAGTACTTC. It codes for CAISGEQVYEQYF.

The chain is built from TRBV2 and TRBJ2-2, with TRBD2 matching over 8 bases. The germline V gene encodes CDR1 SNHLY and CDR2 FYNNEI. J gave up 1 base and V 6 bases, and 16 bases lay outside the gene matches. CDR3 length equals 19 residues. CDR3 protein: CASSAETPLAEWNTGELFF. The CDR3 nucleotides are TGTGCCAGCAGCGCCGAAACGCCACTAGCGGAGTGGAACACCGGGGAGCTGTTTTTT.

The chain carries TRBV6-1 and TRBJ1-6; a possible D gene is TRBD1 (6 bases). In germline, CDR1 is MNHNS, CDR2 SASEGT. This CDR3 is built from 17 residues. Trimming took 4 bases from V and 10 from J, leaving 23 bases between them. For the CDR3, the DNA is TGTGCCAGCAGTGCCCATCAAACAGGGACGGTTAGGTCACCCCTCCACTTT. Protein: CASSAHQTGTVRSPLHF.

The V gene is TRBV28, the J gene TRBJ2-7, with TRBD2 matching over 11 bases. V shed 4 bases, J shed 8 bases, and the junction held 1 base outside the gene matches. The germline CDR1 and CDR2 sequences are MDHEN and SYDVKM. This CDR3 spans 12 amino acids. Here the CDR3 DNA reads TGTGCCAGCAGTTCGACTAGCGGGAAGCAGTACTTC. Protein product: CASSSTSGKQYF.

The rearrangement joins TRBV9 to TRBJ2-7; D unclear. CDR1 is SGDLS and CDR2 is YYNGEE in the germline V gene. This CDR3 spans 15 amino acids. Trimming took off 4 bases at V and 1 base at J, with 15 bases between the two ends. CDR3 coding DNA: TGTGCCAGCAGCATCCACCCGACGAATTCCTACGAGCAGTACTTC. As protein: CASSIHPTNSYEQYF.

The chain links TRBV28 to TRBJ2-5; no clear D gene. V lost 3 bases, J lost 2 bases, and 7 bases lay in between. Germline CDR1 MDHEN, CDR2 SYDVKM. The CDR3 totals 13 residues. This CDR3 is CASSFPPQETQYF. The CDR3 bases are TGTGCCAGCAGTTTCCCACCTCAAGAGACCCAGTACTTC.

The CDR3 sequence is CASSVDGRAGFYEQYF. CDR3 DNA: TGTGCCAGCAGCGTAGATGGGCGAGCAGGCTTCTACGAGCAGTACTTC. The rearrangement joins TRBV9 to TRBJ2-7, with D unresolved. Germline V gene lookup returns CDR1 SGDLS and CDR2 YYNGEE. Trimming shortened V by 0 bases and J by 3 bases, and 16 bases separated the two germline ends. This CDR3 comprises 16 residues. The full variable domain, rest sourced from reference TRBV9 and TRBJ2-7, is DSGVTQTPKHLITATGQRVTLRCSPRSGDLSVYWYQQSLDQGLQFLIQYYNGEERAKGNILERFSAQQFPDLHSELNLSSLELGDSALYFCASSVDGRAGFYEQYFGPGTRLTVT.

The V and J genes are TRBV4-1 and TRBJ1-1, with D possibly TRBD1 on 5 matching bases. CDR3 size: 15 residues. Germline V CDR1 and CDR2: MGHRA, YSYEKL. V was cut by 5 bases and J by 2 bases, with 15 bases left in between. The CDR3 bases are TGCGCCAGCAGCTCCCGGGACCGACCAAACACTGAAGCTTTCTTT. Protein: CASSSRDRPNTEAFF.

The chain combines TRBV18 with TRBJ2-1; D gene ambiguous. Germline V CDR1 and CDR2: KGHSH, LQKENI. The CDR3 covers 15 residues. V was clipped by 0 bases and J by 2 bases, with 8 bases between them. The CDR3 spells CASSPPSTTYNEQFF. DNA for the CDR3: TGTGCCAGCTCACCACCGAGTACTACCTACAATGAGCAGTTCTTC.

This chain connects TRBV6-5 to TRBJ1-1; D is unclear. Germline V gene sequence: CDR1 MNHEY, CDR2 SVGAGI. The length of the CDR3 is 13 residues. The germline V and J ends were trimmed by 6 bases and 1 base, with 9 bases remaining between them. The CDR3 protein is CASSTNENTEAFF. The CDR3 DNA reads as TGTGCCAGCAGCACCAATGAGAACACTGAAGCTTTCTTT.

V usage is TRBV5-8 and J usage is TRBJ1-1, with D perhaps TRBD1 (5 bases). Trimming took off 0 bases at V and 1 base at J, with 7 bases between the two ends. Germline assignment: CDR1 SGHTS and CDR2 YDEGEE. The CDR3 has 14 residues. CDR3 sequence (DNA): TGTGCCAGCAGCTTGGGACAGACGAACACTGAAGCTTTCTTT. Protein product: CASSLGQTNTEAFF.

The chain links TRBV5-6 to TRBJ1-3; 7 bases are a match to TRBD1. The length of the CDR3 is 18 residues. Germline lookup yields CDR1 SGHDT and CDR2 YYEEEE. Trimming took 3 bases from V and 4 from J; bases not matched to a gene: 16. The CDR3, as DNA: TGTGCCAGCAGCTCTCAAATCCGGACAGGCCGATTCGGAAACACCATATATTTT. This translates into CASSSQIRTGRFGNTIYF.

The chain couples TRBV7-2 to TRBJ2-5, with D maybe TRBD2 (6 bases). The DNA end is a closer match to TRBJ2-7, so the J assignment may be wrong. The germline V gene has CDR1 SGHTA and CDR2 FQGNSA. This CDR3 is built from 14 residues. The CDR3 DNA reads as TGTGCCAGCAGCTTAGTCGAGGGAGGCCTCGAGCAGTACTTC. Its protein product is CASSLVEGGLEQYF.

The rearrangement uses TRBV5-6 and TRBJ1-5; perhaps TRBD1 as D (5 bases). V shed 5 bases and J shed 7 bases, with 19 bases lying between them. The V gene's germline CDR1 is SGHDT and CDR2 YYEEEE. The CDR3 is made up of 15 amino acids. The CDR3 region is CASSFRGTGGQPQHF. In DNA, the CDR3 is TGTGCCAGCAGTTTCCGAGGGACGGGGGGACAGCCCCAGCATTTT.

The rearrangement joins TRBV9 to TRBJ2-3; weak D call: TRBD2 (7 bases). Trimming removed 3 bases from V and 2 bases from J, with 16 bases in between. There are 16 residues in the CDR3. Germline lookup yields CDR1 SGDLS and CDR2 YYNGEE. The CDR3 nucleotides read TGTGCCAGCAGCGGACAGGCTAGCGGAAACACAGATACGCAGTATTTT. Its protein product is CASSGQASGNTDTQYF.

This chain connects TRBV19 to TRBJ2-1, with TRBD2 matching 9 bases. The CDR3 consists of 18 residues. V lost 4 bases to trimming and J lost 0 bases; unmatched junction nucleotides: 10. Germline values: CDR1 LNHDA, CDR2 SQIVND (reference sequence). The CDR3 region is CASSKGNSGRYSYNEQFF. The CDR3 nucleotides read TGTGCCAGTAGTAAGGGTAACAGCGGGAGGTACTCCTACAATGAGCAGTTCTTC.

This clone was recorded once. This chain connects TRBV19 to TRBJ1-5; TRBD1 might be the D (5 bases). CDR1 is LNHDA, CDR2 SQIVND, per germline (reference sequence). The CDR3 loop spans 16 amino acids. V was shortened by 7 bases and J by 0 bases, with 16 bases between the two germline ends. Here the CDR3 reads CASTEVRGVSNQPQHF. The CDR3 DNA follows: TGTGCCAGTACCGAGGTGCGGGGCGTTAGCAATCAGCCCCAGCATTTT.

V and J are TRBV7-3 and TRBJ2-1; TRBD2 matches at 13 bases. The length of the CDR3 is 14 residues. The V and J ends lost 5 bases and 9 bases, in that order; junction bases with no gene match: 4. Germline CDR1 and CDR2: SGHTA and FQGTGA. The CDR3 region has the DNA TGTGCCAGCAGCACTAGCGGGAGGGTCGGTGAGCAGTTCTTC. Its translation is CASSTSGRVGEQFF.

The CDR3 coding sequence is TGTGCCAGCAGTTTATCGGGGCTGGGACTGTTCCAAGAGACCCAGTACTTC. This codes for CASSLSGLGLFQETQYF. V usage is TRBV27 and J usage is TRBJ2-5; weak D call: TRBD2 (6 bases). The CDR3 has 17 residues. Germline-derived CDR1 and CDR2 are MNHEY and SMNVEV (reference sequence). V dropped 0 bases and J dropped 1 base, with 15 bases sitting between them.

The chain has TRBV11-2 and TRBJ1-3; unclear D gene. The CDR3 is made up of 15 amino acids. Germline loops: CDR1 SGHAT, CDR2 FQNNGV. V gave up 8 bases and J gave up 0 bases, with 14 bases separating them. The CDR3 sequence: CASEESRRSGNTIYF. CDR3 coding DNA: TGTGCCAGCGAGGAGTCCAGGCGCTCTGGAAACACCATATATTTT.

The chain couples TRBV7-6 to TRBJ2-6; 8 bases fit TRBD2. After removal of 1 base from V and 1 base from J, the junction contained 6 bases not matched to a gene. This CDR3 contains 18 residues. Germline V lookup: CDR1 SGHVS, CDR2 FNYEAQ. The CDR3 spells CASSLGLAGASGANVLTF. The CDR3 coding sequence is TGTGCCAGCAGCTTAGGGCTAGCGGGTGCTTCTGGGGCCAACGTCCTGACTTTC.

The CDR3 here is CASSLTFSDTQYF. CDR3 nucleotide sequence: TGTGCCAGCAGCTTGACTTTCTCAGATACGCAGTATTTT. This chain uses TRBV5-6 with TRBJ2-3; no clear D. The CDR3 length is 13 residues. V lost 1 base and J 4 bases, leaving 7 bases between the germline ends. The germline CDR1 and CDR2 sequences are SGHDT and YYEEEE. The whole variable domain, filled in from reference TRBV5-6 and TRBJ2-3, reads DAGVTQSPTHLIKTRGQQVTLRCSPKSGHDTVSWYQQALGQGPQFIFQYYEEEERQRGNFPDRFSGHQFPNYSSELNVNALLLGDSALYLCASSLTFSDTQYFGPGTRLTVL.